The 17 T cell receptor beta chains below come from one sample, sequenced in a study of blood T cell repertoires in COVID-19. Generated by immunoSEQ multiplex PCR, the TCRdb table keeps only in-frame clones and is missing some. The data contain 150,000 to 180,000 clones, about 73% of them singletons. Sequencing used peripheral blood. These receptor sequences come from a man aged 80 or over with acute or convalescent COVID-19.

The V and J genes are TRBV19 and TRBJ1-6; D perhaps matches TRBD1 (5 bases). The CDR3 runs to 15 residues. Trimming left V 6 bases short and J 8 bases short, with 17 bases between. Germline-derived CDR1 and CDR2 are LNHDA and SQIVND (reference sequence). CDR3 residues: CASSPPQGTDSPLHF. CDR3 DNA sequence: TGTGCCAGTAGCCCCCCTCAGGGTACGGATTCACCCCTCCACTTT.

The chain combines TRBV29-1 with TRBJ1-1; D possibly corresponds to TRBD1 (5 bases). V was pared by 6 bases and J by 7 bases, with 12 bases between. This CDR3 comprises 11 residues. The germline V gene encodes CDR1 SQVTM and CDR2 ANQGSEA. CDR3: CSVAQVGEAFF. The CDR3 DNA reads as TGCAGCGTAGCACAGGTGGGTGAAGCTTTCTTT. Full variable domain (outside the CDR3, taken from reference TRBV29-1 and TRBJ1-1): SAVISQKPSRDICQRGTSLTIQCQVDSQVTMMFWYRQQPGQSLTLIATANQGSEATYESGFVIDKFPISRPNLTFSTLTVSNMSPEDSSIYLCSVAQVGEAFFGQGTRLTVV.

This clone was seen a handful of times. Germline is not matched at one junction end, which may reflect a read error. The V and J genes are TRBV7-9 and TRBJ2-1, with 7 bases lining up with TRBD1. This CDR3 contains 15 residues. Per germline, CDR1 SEHNR and CDR2 FQNEAQ (reference sequence). CDR3 bases: TGTGCCAGCAGCGTAGCCGGGACAGCCTACAATGAGCAGTTCTTC. It translates to CASSVAGTAYNEQFF.

This chain joins TRBV5-1 and TRBJ1-1; 9 bases fit TRBD1. V trimming: 4 bases; J trimming: 7 bases; junction bases outside the gene matches: 8. Per germline, CDR1 SGHRS and CDR2 YFSETQ. The CDR3 extends over 14 amino acids. CDR3: CASSVDRGTIEAFF. The DNA of the CDR3 is TGCGCCAGCAGCGTGGACAGGGGAACGATTGAAGCTTTCTTT.

V and J are TRBV14 and TRBJ1-3; no clear D gene. The CDR3 has 14 residues. Trimming took off 4 bases at V and 11 bases at J, with 18 bases between the two ends. Per germline, CDR1 SGHDN and CDR2 FVKESK. CDR3 nucleotides: TGTGCCAGCAGCCTAAGACGGCAGGCCGGCCCCATATATTTT. Its translation is CASSLRRQAGPIYF.

The rearrangement joins TRBV29-1 to TRBJ1-1, with unresolved D. The CDR3 runs to 10 residues. CDR1 is SQVTM and CDR2 is ANQGSEA in the germline V gene. V was cut by 6 bases and J by 6 bases, with 8 bases left in between. CDR3 coding DNA: TGCAGCGTATGGAGCCCTGAAGCTTTCTTT. It encodes CSVWSPEAFF.

This clone came up a few times. The chain carries TRBV24-1 and TRBJ2-2; the D is unclear. Germline V gene lookup returns CDR1 KGHDR and CDR2 SFDVKD. The CDR3 is 18 amino acids. The V gene lost 1 base and the J gene lost 6 bases, with 20 bases spanning the gap. CDR3 in amino acids: CATSDLYLGSAAPGELFF. CDR3 bases: TGTGCCACCAGTGATTTATATCTAGGTTCGGCAGCACCCGGGGAGCTGTTTTTT.

The rearrangement links TRBV24-1 to TRBJ2-5, with TRBD2 matching 11 bases. CDR1 KGHDR and CDR2 SFDVKD come from the germline V gene. The CDR3 consists of 16 residues. The junction had 8 bases not matched to a gene; V was cut back by 2 bases and J by 7 bases. The CDR3 is CATSDSSGGRPGTQYF. As DNA, the CDR3 is TGTGCCACCAGTGATTCTAGCGGGGGGCGCCCCGGGACCCAGTACTTC.

The chain employs TRBV7-2 and TRBJ1-1; a weak D match, TRBD1 (5 bases). V was cut by 3 bases and J by 3 bases, with 17 bases left in between. CDR3 size: 16 residues. Germline lookup yields CDR1 SGHTA and CDR2 FQGNSA. The CDR3 spells CASSFPLGAQYTEAFF. CDR3 sequence (DNA): TGTGCCAGCAGCTTCCCCCTAGGGGCGCAGTACACTGAAGCTTTCTTT. Full variable domain (outside the CDR3, taken from reference TRBV7-2 and TRBJ1-1): GAGVSQSPSNKVTEKGKDVELRCDPISGHTALYWYRQSLGQGLEFLIYFQGNSAPDKSGLPSDRFSAERTGGSVSTLTIQRTQQEDSAVYLCASSFPLGAQYTEAFFGQGTRLTVV.

This chain connects TRBV12-5 to TRBJ2-1, with 9 bases that match TRBD2. The CDR3 contains 14 residues. In germline, CDR1 is LGHNT, CDR2 FRNRAP. V shed 2 bases and J 8 bases; nucleotides not matched to a gene: 4. This chain's CDR3 is CASGLSRLADEQFF. The CDR3 bases are TGTGCTAGTGGTTTGTCCAGACTAGCGGATGAGCAGTTCTTC.

In its sample, this clone was seen once. The chain couples TRBV30 to TRBJ2-7, with D possibly matching TRBD2 (6 bases). CDR3 length: 13 amino acids. The V end was cut by 3 bases, the J end by 5 bases, with 14 bases between. CDR1 and CDR2 (germline): GTSNPN, SVGIG (reference sequence). The CDR3 DNA reads as TGTGCCTGGAGCGTCGGACTACCCAACGAGCAGTACTTC. It encodes CAWSVGLPNEQYF. The full variable domain, completed using reference TRBV30 and TRBJ2-7, is SQTIHQWPATLVQPVGSPLSLECTVEGTSNPNLYWYRQAAGRGLQLLFYSVGIGQISSEVPQNLSASRPQDRQFILSSKKLLLSDSGFYLCAWSVGLPNEQYFGPGTRLTVT.

The chain combines TRBV14 with TRBJ1-2, with a tentative D call TRBD1 (6 bases). Germline V gene data show CDR1 as SGHDN and CDR2 as FVKESK. Deletions cut 1 base from V and 4 bases from J, with 16 bases between. The CDR3 is 16 residues long. Written as DNA, the CDR3 is TGTGCCAGCAGCCAAGCGGCGGGGGGGCCAATCTATGGCTACACCTTC. It yields the protein CASSQAAGGPIYGYTF.

The gene calls are TRBV7-2 and TRBJ2-3, with TRBD2 identical over 9 bases. The V gene's germline CDR1 is SGHTA and CDR2 FQGNSA. This CDR3 is built from 16 residues. The junction had 11 bases not matched to a gene; V was cut back by 5 bases and J by 5 bases. The CDR3 coding sequence is TGTGCCAGCAGCCGCGCCGGGGCGGGGGGGATAGATACGCAGTATTTT. Protein: CASSRAGAGGIDTQYF. The full variable domain, its missing parts supplied by reference TRBV7-2 and TRBJ2-3, is GAGVSQSPSNKVTEKGKDVELRCDPISGHTALYWYRQSLGQGLEFLIYFQGNSAPDKSGLPSDRFSAERTGGSVSTLTIQRTQQEDSAVYLCASSRAGAGGIDTQYFGPGTRLTVL.

The chain carries TRBV5-1 and TRBJ1-2, with TRBD1 identical over 8 bases. Germline lookup yields CDR1 SGHRS and CDR2 YFSETQ. V was pared by 0 bases and J by 6 bases, with 4 bases of the junction left unmatched. There are 14 residues in the CDR3. The DNA for the CDR3 is TGCGCCAGCAGCTTGGACGGGACAGGCGATGGCTACACCTTC. The encoded protein is CASSLDGTGDGYTF.

The CDR3 DNA follows: TGCGCCAGCAGCGTGACTAGCGGGGGGACCAATGAGCAGTTCTTC. This translates into CASSVTSGGTNEQFF. The rearrangement links TRBV5-1 to TRBJ2-1, with 13 bases identical to TRBD2. Germline CDR1 SGHRS, CDR2 YFSETQ. V dropped 4 bases and J dropped 6; count of bases not matched to a gene: 4. The length of the CDR3 is 15 residues.

This chain uses TRBV27 with TRBJ2-2, with D unclear. The length of the CDR3 is 12 residues. V was clipped by 6 bases and J by 5 bases, with 7 bases between them. In germline, CDR1 is MNHEY, CDR2 SMNVEV (reference sequence). The CDR3 DNA reads as TGTGCCAGCAGCCTACCGACCGGGGAGCTGTTTTTT. Translating gives CASSLPTGELFF.

This sequence joins TRBV6-6 and TRBJ1-6, with D hard to call. This CDR3 is 15 amino acids long. V lost 0 bases and J 6 bases, leaving 9 bases between the germline ends. Per germline, CDR1 MNHNY and CDR2 SVGAGI (reference sequence). This CDR3 reads CASSYSWSGNSPLHF. CDR3 bases: TGTGCCAGCAGTTACTCTTGGTCCGGTAATTCACCCCTCCACTTT.